This T cell receptor beta chain comes out of a study of tumor and adjacent non-tumor tissue in lung cancer. This clonotype appeared a few times. Three rounds of nested PCR, following a modified ARM-PCR protocol, produced the TCRbeta library. Using its own MiXCR run on the multiplex PCR reads, TCRdb lists one record per CDR3 protein. The sample includes just over 200,000 distinct CDR3 sequences, about 76% of them seen just once. CDR3 length equals 14 residues. The germline V and J ends were trimmed by 2 bases and 4 bases, with 10 bases remaining between them. The template was RNA from unsorted bulk tissue.

This TCR was recovered from a man between 60 and 75 years old with non-small cell lung cancer. V is TRBV12-3 or TRBV12-4 and J is TRBJ2-3; unclear D gene. The sequenced sample was lung tumor tissue. CDR3: CASSLLSGADTQYF. Here the CDR3 DNA reads TGTGCCAGCAGTTTACTCAGTGGAGCAGATACGCAGTATTTT.